Below, 5 T cell receptor beta chains from the same sample are listed, as sequenced in a study of T cells in women clearing cervical HPV infection. Produced via immunoSEQ multiplex PCR; TCRdb's table is partial and in-frame only. Across tens of thousands of clones, the top ten clones capture around 3.2% of the sample. Sequenced material: blood buffy coat. These receptors came from a woman aged 18 to 75 with a cervical HPV16 infection that either progressed to CIN3+ or cleared (not recorded which).

As concerns this clone: The CDR3 is cut off 3 residues early in the read; its end comes from the germline J gene. The genes are TRBV7-8 and TRBJ2-1; D not resolved. The V and J ends lost 3 bases and 2 bases respectively, with 11 bases between them. The CDR3 consists of 15 residues. Germline-derived CDR1 and CDR2 are SGHVS and FQNEAQ. Partial CDR3 DNA: TGTGCCAGCAGCTTTAGCAGAAGAACCTACAATGAG. Translation gives CASSFSRRTYNE. The entire CDR3 protein reads CASSFSRRTYNEQFF. Together with reference TRBV7-8 and TRBJ2-1, the CDR3 gives the full variable domain: GAGVSQSPRYKVAKRGQDVALRCDPISGHVSLFWYQQALGQGPEFLTYFQNEAQLDKSGLPSDRFFAERPEGSVSTLKIQRTQQEDSAVYLCASSFSRRTYNEQFFGPGTRLTVL.

Worth noting for this clone: The CDR3 end is not reached by the read, which stops 3 residues before it; the germline J gene fills it in. The chain carries TRBV5-1 and TRBJ2-2; 10 bases agree with TRBD1. The CDR3 runs 15 residues. Germline lookup yields CDR1 SGHRS and CDR2 YFSETQ. The V and J ends lost 4 bases and 5 bases, in that order; junction bases with no gene match: 5. The CDR3: CASSVRQGATGELFF. The part of the CDR3 DNA that was read is TGCGCCAGCAGCGTTCGACAGGGGGCTACCGGGGAG.

For this clone: Read sequence stops 3 residues before the CDR3 end, and the germline J gene provides the missing end. This chain uses TRBV11-3 with TRBJ2-7; 8 positions match TRBD2. Germline V gives CDR1 SGHNT, CDR2 YENEEA. With V trimmed by 2 bases and J by 4 bases, 7 bases remained unmatched. The CDR3 loop spans 15 amino acids. CDR3 sequence: CASSLTERGSYEQYF. Incomplete CDR3 DNA: TGTGCCAGCAGCTTAACTGAGCGGGGGTCATACGAG. Based on the CDR3 plus reference TRBV11-3 and TRBJ2-7, the full variable domain is EAGVVQSPRYKIIEKKQPVAFWCNPISGHNTLYWYLQNLGQGPELLIRYENEEAVDDSQLPKDRFSAERLKGVDSTLKIQPAELGDSAVYLCASSLTERGSYEQYFGPGTRLTVT.

Turning to this clone: The read finishes 3 residues shy of the CDR3 end, and the germline J gene is used to complete it. The chain carries TRBV18 and TRBJ1-2; no reliable D call. This CDR3 spans 16 amino acids. The germline V gene encodes CDR1 KGHSH and CDR2 LQKENI. Partial CDR3 DNA: TGTGCCAGCTCACCACGGTGGGAACTAGCCAAAAACATC. Protein sequence: CASSPRWELAKNI. The whole CDR3 reads CASSPRWELAKNIYTF.

With regard to this clone: Read data end 3 residues before the CDR3 end; the end is taken from the germline J gene. The chain has TRBV30 and TRBJ1-2, with D tentatively TRBD1 (5 bases). V was trimmed by 0 bases and J by 6 bases, leaving 11 bases between them. The germline CDR1 and CDR2 sequences are GTSNPN and SVGIG (reference sequence). The CDR3 is 13 residues long. CDR3 DNA, as far as it was read: TGTGCCTGGAGTGTATCAGGGAACCATGGC. It specifies CAWSVSGNHG. The full CDR3 protein is CAWSVSGNHGYTF.